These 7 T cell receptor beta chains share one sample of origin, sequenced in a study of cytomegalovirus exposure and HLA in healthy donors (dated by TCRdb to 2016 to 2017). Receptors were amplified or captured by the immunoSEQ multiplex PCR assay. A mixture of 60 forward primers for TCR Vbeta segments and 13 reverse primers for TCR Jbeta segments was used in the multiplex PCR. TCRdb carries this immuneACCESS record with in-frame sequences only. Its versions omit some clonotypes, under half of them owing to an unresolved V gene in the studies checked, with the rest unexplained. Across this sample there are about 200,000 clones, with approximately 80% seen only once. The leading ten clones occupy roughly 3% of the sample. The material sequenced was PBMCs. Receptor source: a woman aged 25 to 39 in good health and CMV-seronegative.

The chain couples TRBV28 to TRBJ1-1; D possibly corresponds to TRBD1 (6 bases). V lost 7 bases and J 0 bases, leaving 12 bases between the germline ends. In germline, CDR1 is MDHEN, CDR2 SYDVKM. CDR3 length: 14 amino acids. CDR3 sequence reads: CASTDDRLNTEAFF. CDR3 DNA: TGTGCCAGCACCGACGACAGGTTGAACACTGAAGCTTTCTTT.

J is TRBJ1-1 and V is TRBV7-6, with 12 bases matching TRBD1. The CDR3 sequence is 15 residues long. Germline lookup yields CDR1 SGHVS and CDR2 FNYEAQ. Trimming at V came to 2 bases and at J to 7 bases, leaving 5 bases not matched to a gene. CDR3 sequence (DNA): TGTGCCAGCAGCTTATACGGGACAGGGGGCGATGAAGCTTTCTTT. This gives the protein CASSLYGTGGDEAFF.

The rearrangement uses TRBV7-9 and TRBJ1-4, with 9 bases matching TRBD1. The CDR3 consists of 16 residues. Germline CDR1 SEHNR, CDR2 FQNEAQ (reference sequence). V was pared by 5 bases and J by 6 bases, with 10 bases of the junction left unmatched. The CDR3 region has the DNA TGTGCCAGCAGCACCACGTCGAGGGACAGGGATGAAAAACTGTTTTTT. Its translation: CASSTTSRDRDEKLFF.

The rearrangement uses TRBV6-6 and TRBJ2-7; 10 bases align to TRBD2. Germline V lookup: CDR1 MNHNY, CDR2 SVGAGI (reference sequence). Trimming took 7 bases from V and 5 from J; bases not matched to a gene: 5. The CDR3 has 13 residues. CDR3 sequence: CASIKAGGDEQYF. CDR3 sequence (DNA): TGTGCCAGCATAAAAGCGGGAGGGGACGAGCAGTACTTC.

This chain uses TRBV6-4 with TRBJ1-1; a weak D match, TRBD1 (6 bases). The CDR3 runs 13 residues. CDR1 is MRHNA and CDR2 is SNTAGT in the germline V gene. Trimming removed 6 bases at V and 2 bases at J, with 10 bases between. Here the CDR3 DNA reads TGTGCCAGCAGCGGGACACCCAACACTGAAGCTTTCTTT. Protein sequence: CASSGTPNTEAFF.

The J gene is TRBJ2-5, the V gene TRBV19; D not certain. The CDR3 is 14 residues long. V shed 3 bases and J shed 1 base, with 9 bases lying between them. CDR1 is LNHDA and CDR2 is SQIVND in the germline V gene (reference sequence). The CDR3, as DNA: TGTGCCAGTAGTATCAGAACAGCCCAAGAGACCCAGTACTTC. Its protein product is CASSIRTAQETQYF.

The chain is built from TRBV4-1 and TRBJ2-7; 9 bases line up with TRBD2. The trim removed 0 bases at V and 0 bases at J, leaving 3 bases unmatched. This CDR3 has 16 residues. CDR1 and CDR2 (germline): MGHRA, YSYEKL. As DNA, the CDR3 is TGCGCCAGCAGCCAAGACGCTAGCGGGGTCTCCTACGAGCAGTACTTC. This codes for CASSQDASGVSYEQYF.